These 5 T cell receptor beta chains came from one sample sequenced in a study of a mutant IDH1 vaccine in newly diagnosed glioma. The sample's time point: week 47, end of study. The investigators gave 300 ug of mutant IDH1 20-mer peptide in each vaccine dose, together with topical imiquimod. TCRdb's table, derived via immunoSEQ multiplex PCR, lists solely in-frame clones and lacks some. The sample has about 34,000 clones, about 83% seen once. What these receptors recognize is not known. Sample: PBMCs, taken from a glioma patient whose treatment included an IDH1 peptide vaccine. Every receptor here comes from a woman aged 25 to 45 with glioma.

The V gene is TRBV4-3, the J gene TRBJ2-1; TRBD1 or TRBD2 may be the D gene (5 bases each). The V end lost 0 bases, the J end lost 0 bases, and 15 bases lay between the germline ends. CDR1 is LGHNA, CDR2 YSLEER, per germline. This CDR3 is 18 amino acids long. This CDR3 reads CASSQESSGASSYNEQFF. Here the CDR3 DNA reads TGCGCCAGCAGCCAAGAATCGTCCGGGGCCAGCTCCTACAATGAGCAGTTCTTC.

Comment on this clone: At one boundary the junction diverges from the germline segment, which might be a read error. The V and J genes are TRBV6-1 and TRBJ2-5; 13 nucleotides match TRBD2. The CDR3 loop spans 18 amino acids. Germline loops: CDR1 MNHNS, CDR2 SASEGT. The CDR3 nucleotides are TGTGCCAGCAGGGAAGGGACTAGCGGGGTCCTCATCTCGGAGACCCAGTACTTC. This sequence encodes CASREGTSGVLISETQYF.

The genes are TRBV29-1 and TRBJ1-1; D is unclear. This CDR3 is 12 amino acids long. The germline V and J ends were trimmed by 4 bases and 9 bases, with 15 bases remaining between them. Germline V gene data show CDR1 as SQVTM and CDR2 as ANQGSEA. The CDR3 sequence is CSVGSVTSKAFF. The CDR3 DNA reads TGCAGCGTTGGATCGGTAACGTCCAAAGCTTTCTTT.

V is TRBV6-5 and J is TRBJ2-7, with TRBD2 identical over 9 bases. The CDR3 is 14 residues long. The germline V gene has CDR1 MNHEY and CDR2 SVGAGI. V was clipped by 2 bases and J by 5 bases; unmatched bases: 4. This CDR3 reads CASSYRGGANEQYF. CDR3 bases: TGTGCCAGCAGTTACCGCGGGGGGGCCAACGAGCAGTACTTC.

The gene calls are TRBV19 and TRBJ1-4; D perhaps matches TRBD1 (6 bases). The CDR3 has 14 residues. Per germline, CDR1 LNHDA and CDR2 SQIVND (reference sequence). Trimming cost V 6 bases and J 8 bases, with 16 bases left between them. CDR3 sequence: CASSRGADREKLFF. The CDR3 DNA reads TGTGCCAGTAGCCGGGGGGCTGATCGGGAAAAACTGTTTTTT.